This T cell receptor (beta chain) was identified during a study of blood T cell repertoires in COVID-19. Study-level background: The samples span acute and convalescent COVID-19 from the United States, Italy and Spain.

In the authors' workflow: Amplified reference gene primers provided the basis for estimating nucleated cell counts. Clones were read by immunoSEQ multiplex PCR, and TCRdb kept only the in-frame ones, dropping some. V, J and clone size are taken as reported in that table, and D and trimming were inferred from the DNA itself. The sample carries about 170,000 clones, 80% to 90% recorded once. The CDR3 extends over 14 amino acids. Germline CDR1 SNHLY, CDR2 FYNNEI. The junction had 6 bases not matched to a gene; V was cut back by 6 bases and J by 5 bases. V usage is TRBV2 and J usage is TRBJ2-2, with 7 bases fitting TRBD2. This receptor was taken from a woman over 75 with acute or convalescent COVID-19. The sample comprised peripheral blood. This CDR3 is CASRAGEGTGELFF. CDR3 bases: TGTGCCAGCAGGGCGGGAGAAGGAACCGGGGAGCTGTTTTTT.